These 19 T cell receptor beta chains originate from one sample sequenced in a study of regulatory T cells in long-lasting Graves disease. Construction of TCR beta libraries relied on iRepertoire HTBI primers and on Arm-PCR targeting CDR3 regions. Each CDR3 protein gets one entry after TCRdb re-called the multiplex PCR reads with MiXCR. Of 370,000 or so distinct CDR3 sequences listed, roughly 17% are singletons. Stated time point: newly diagnosed GD, antithyroid drugs for less than 3 months. Preparation of the TCR library used RNA extracted from PBMCs. These data were also filed under a second study, of T cells in Graves' hyperthyroidism and ophthalmopathy.

The sequencing used peripheral blood mononuclear cells (PBMCs), collected at new diagnosis, from a patient treated with antithyroid drugs. These receptors all stem from a woman under 30 with Graves disease.

This clonotype has ten or more counts. The chain couples TRBV13 to TRBJ1-1, with 8 bases that match TRBD1. Germline V CDR1 and CDR2: PRHDT, FYEKMQ (reference sequence). Unmatched junction bases numbered 10, after V lost 3 bases and J lost 7 bases. This CDR3 contains 15 residues. The CDR3: CASSLYTRGLNEAFF. The CDR3 nucleotides read TGTGCCAGCAGCTTGTATACCAGGGGGCTGAATGAAGCTTTCTTT.

On this clonotype itself: One base away lies a much larger clone, so this may be a sequencing read error. This chain joins TRBV3-1 and TRBJ2-3; no clear D gene. The V end was cut by 0 bases, the J end by 1 base, with 11 bases between. This CDR3 has 16 residues. Germline V gene sequence: CDR1 LGHDT, CDR2 YNNKEL (reference sequence). The CDR3 sequence is CASSQDYAGRTDTQYF. Here the CDR3 DNA reads TGTGCCAGCAGCCAAGATTACGCTGGGCGCACAGATACGCAGTATTTT.

The chain carries TRBV5-1 and TRBJ2-5; TRBD2 matches 11 bases. The CDR3 sequence is 15 residues long. The ends lost 1 base at V and 3 bases at J; junction bases unmatched: 2. The germline V gene encodes CDR1 SGHRS and CDR2 YFSETQ. The CDR3 DNA reads TGCGCCAGCAGCTTGACTAGCGGGAGAAAAGAGACCCAGTACTTC. Protein sequence: CASSLTSGRKETQYF. The entire variable domain, with the rest obtained from reference TRBV5-1 and TRBJ2-5, is as follows: KAGVTQTPRYLIKTRGQQVTLSCSPISGHRSVSWYQQTPGQGLQFLFEYFSETQRNKGNFPGRFSGRQFSNSRSEMNVSTLELGDSALYLCASSLTSGRKETQYFGPGTRLLVL.

This clonotype was seen more than once but under ten times. The chain links TRBV10-3 to TRBJ1-2; no firm D call. Germline loops: CDR1 ENHRY, CDR2 SYGVKD. The length of the CDR3 is 14 residues. The germline V and J ends were trimmed by 3 bases and 5 bases, with 13 bases remaining between them. The chain's CDR3 is CAISDVFVGYGYTF. CDR3 bases: TGTGCCATCAGTGACGTTTTCGTGGGGTATGGCTACACCTTC.

Ten or more counts support this clonotype. V usage is TRBV13 and J usage is TRBJ1-1; unclear D gene. The germline V gene encodes CDR1 PRHDT and CDR2 FYEKMQ (reference sequence). Trimming cost V 5 bases and J 1 base, with 14 bases left between them. CDR3 length: 15 residues. The CDR3 sequence: CASSLYGLPNTEAFF. CDR3 in DNA: TGTGCCAGCAGCCTATACGGGCTCCCGAACACTGAAGCTTTCTTT.

V usage is TRBV19 and J usage is TRBJ1-1; D is undetermined. CDR3 size: 14 residues. Germline CDR1 LNHDA, CDR2 SQIVND (reference sequence). The V end was cut by 0 bases, the J end by 1 base, with 6 bases between. The CDR3 is CASSIDPRNTEAFF. CDR3 DNA: TGTGCCAGTAGTATAGATCCCCGGAACACTGAAGCTTTCTTT.

This clonotype has ten or more counts. CDR3 bases: TGTGCCAGCTCACCTCGATCGGTCTCTGGGGCCAACGTCCTGACTTTC. It is translated as CASSPRSVSGANVLTF. This rearrangement joins TRBV18 to TRBJ2-6, with D hard to call. CDR1 and CDR2 (germline): KGHSH, LQKENI. CDR3 length: 16 residues. V lost 3 bases and J 0 bases, leaving 9 bases between the germline ends.

This clonotype was found many times. J is TRBJ2-1 and V is TRBV11-2, with 11 bases that match TRBD2. J lost 2 bases, V lost 8 bases, and 5 bases had no gene match. The length of the CDR3 is 15 residues. The germline CDR1 and CDR2 sequences are SGHAT and FQNNGV. The CDR3 is CASERGLAAYNEQFF. CDR3 bases: TGTGCCAGCGAAAGGGGACTAGCGGCCTACAATGAGCAGTTCTTC.

This clonotype was counted many times. V gene TRBV20-1 combines with J gene TRBJ2-1, with D unclear. This CDR3 spans 13 amino acids. The ends were cut back, 0 bases at V and 8 bases at J, with 11 bases in the middle. Germline CDR1 and CDR2: DFQATT and SNEGSKA (reference sequence). The CDR3 is CSARDPPWDEQFF. The CDR3, as DNA: TGCAGTGCTAGAGATCCCCCTTGGGATGAGCAGTTCTTC.

About this clonotype itself: Being one base from a much bigger clone, this may be a read error. CDR3: CVSSSIMTGETDTQYF. CDR3 DNA: TGTGTCAGCAGCTCGATAATGACTGGGGAGACAGATACGCAGTATTTT. The chain recombines TRBV13 with TRBJ2-3; D possibly corresponds to TRBD2 (5 bases). The V gene's germline CDR1 is PRHDT and CDR2 FYEKMQ (reference sequence). CDR3 length: 16 amino acids.

The chain's CDR3 is CACLRGIEQYF. CDR3 bases: TGTGCCTGCCTCAGGGGGATCGAGCAGTACTTC. The rearrangement joins TRBV6-1 to TRBJ2-7; TRBD1 aligns across 7 bases. The CDR3 extends over 11 amino acids. From germline, CDR1 is MNHNS and CDR2 SASEGT. V lost 11 bases, J lost 6 bases, and 7 bases stayed unmatched.

This clonotype has only a few counts. V and J are TRBV28 and TRBJ1-6; D is perhaps TRBD1 (5 bases). Deletions cut 5 bases from V and 3 bases from J, with 17 bases between. From germline, CDR1 is MDHEN and CDR2 SYDVKM. This CDR3 is 17 amino acids long. The CDR3 is CASSPGAGPIYNSPLHF. In nucleotides, the CDR3 is TGTGCCAGCAGTCCCGGGGCAGGGCCCATCTATAATTCACCCCTCCACTTT.

This clonotype was seen repeatedly, ten times or more. The CDR3 protein is CASSSMGTEAFF. In DNA form, the CDR3 reads TGTGCCAGCTCATCCATGGGCACTGAAGCTTTCTTT. The chain links TRBV18 to TRBJ1-1; no clear D. CDR1 KGHSH and CDR2 LQKENI come from the germline V gene. The CDR3 is made up of 12 amino acids. The V end lost 5 bases, the J end lost 4 bases, and 8 bases lay between the germline ends.

This clonotype has a count of ten or more. The chain links TRBV20-1 to TRBJ2-1; D is unclear. Germline-derived CDR1 and CDR2 are DFQATT and SNEGSKA (reference sequence). With 0 bases removed from V and 8 bases from J, the gap between germline ends came to 11 bases. The CDR3 contains 13 residues. The CDR3 sequence is CSARDPLFYEQFF. The CDR3, as DNA: TGCAGTGCTAGAGATCCTTTGTTCTATGAGCAGTTCTTC.

This clonotype was observed at least ten times. The chain is built from TRBV7-8 and TRBJ2-1; D not resolved. The CDR3 runs 15 residues. V dropped 1 base and J dropped 0 bases, with 7 bases sitting between them. Germline values: CDR1 SGHVS, CDR2 FQNEAQ. CDR3 sequence: CASSLGSSSYNEQFF. In DNA form, the CDR3 reads TGTGCCAGCAGCTTAGGGTCAAGCTCCTACAATGAGCAGTTCTTC.

This chain uses TRBV20-1 with TRBJ2-2, with 10 bases identical to TRBD2. With V trimmed by 1 base and J by 7 bases, 9 bases remained unmatched. Looked up from germline, CDR1 is DFQATT and CDR2 is SNEGSKA (reference sequence). The CDR3 runs 16 residues. CDR3 loop: CSARGGLAGDLGELFF. DNA of the CDR3: TGCAGTGCTAGAGGTGGCCTAGCGGGAGACCTCGGGGAGCTGTTTTTT.

On this clonotype itself: One end of the junction fails to match germline, which may point to a read error. The genes are TRBV9 and TRBJ2-7; 9 positions match TRBD1. CDR3 length equals 15 residues. Germline CDR1 reads SGDLS; CDR2 reads YYNGEE. CDR3 in amino acids: CASSPGQGPSYGQYF. The CDR3 coding sequence is TGTGCCAGCAGCCCTGGACAGGGGCCCTCCTACGGGCAGTACTTC.

V usage is TRBV4-1 and J usage is TRBJ2-1; D is undetermined. The CDR3 covers 13 residues. V lost 0 bases, J lost 6 bases, and 6 bases lay in between. Per germline, CDR1 MGHRA and CDR2 YSYEKL. The DNA of the CDR3 is TGCGCCAGCAGCCAAGACCAGCGCAATGAGCAGTTCTTC. This translates into CASSQDQRNEQFF.

This clonotype was seen many times. CDR3 sequence: CASSAGLWAQGNEQFF. The CDR3 coding sequence is TGTGCCAGCAGCGCGGGGTTGTGGGCGCAGGGGAATGAGCAGTTCTTC. V is TRBV5-5 and J is TRBJ2-1; D might be TRBD1 or TRBD2, each matching 6 bases. The V end lost 4 bases, the J end lost 7 bases, and 21 bases lay between the germline ends. This CDR3 region has 16 residues. Germline CDR1 is SGHKS and CDR2 is YYEKEE (reference sequence).